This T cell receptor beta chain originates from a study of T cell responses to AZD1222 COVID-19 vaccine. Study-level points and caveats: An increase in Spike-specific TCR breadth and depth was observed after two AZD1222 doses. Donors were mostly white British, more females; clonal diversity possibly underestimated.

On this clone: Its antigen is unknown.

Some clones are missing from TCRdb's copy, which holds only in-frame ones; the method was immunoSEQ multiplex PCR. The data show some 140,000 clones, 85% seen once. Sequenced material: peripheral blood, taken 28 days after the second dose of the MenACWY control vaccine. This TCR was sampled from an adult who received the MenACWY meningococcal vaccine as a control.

The CDR3 DNA is TGTGCCAGCAGCTTCCAGACAGGGGTGGCCTACGAGCAGTACTTC. This encodes CASSFQTGVAYEQYF. The rearrangement links TRBV11-3 to TRBJ2-7, with 8 positions matching TRBD1. The CDR3 runs to 15 residues. Looked up from germline, CDR1 is SGHNT and CDR2 is YENEEA. The trim removed 3 bases at V and 2 bases at J, leaving 6 bases unmatched.